This T cell receptor (beta chain) was recovered during a study of CD8 T cells in ankylosing spondylitis. General study points: Eight highly homologous variants formed a TCR beta motif that appeared characteristic of ankylosing spondylitis blood. CD8+ cells made up the disease-linked clones, which were relatively rare in peripheral blood.

Quantitative barcoded 5'-RACE was used to prepare TCR beta libraries. Each CDR3 protein is one row after TCRdb ran MiXCR on the 5' RACE reads. Of 130,000 or so distinct CDR3 sequences in the sample, roughly 17% were seen once. The germline CDR1 and CDR2 sequences are LGHNA and YSLEER. This CDR3 spans 13 amino acids. The V end lost 3 bases, the J end lost 3 bases, and 6 bases lay between the germline ends. To note about this clonotype: What it binds is unknown.

This TCR was recovered from a male donor with ankylosing spondylitis. Sequenced: blood, either unsorted or a sorted T cell fraction (not recorded which). The genes are TRBV4-3 and TRBJ2-1; D uncertain. CDR3 nucleotide sequence: TGCGCCAGCAGCCACGACCTCTACAATGAGCAGTTCTTC. This translates into CASSHDLYNEQFF.